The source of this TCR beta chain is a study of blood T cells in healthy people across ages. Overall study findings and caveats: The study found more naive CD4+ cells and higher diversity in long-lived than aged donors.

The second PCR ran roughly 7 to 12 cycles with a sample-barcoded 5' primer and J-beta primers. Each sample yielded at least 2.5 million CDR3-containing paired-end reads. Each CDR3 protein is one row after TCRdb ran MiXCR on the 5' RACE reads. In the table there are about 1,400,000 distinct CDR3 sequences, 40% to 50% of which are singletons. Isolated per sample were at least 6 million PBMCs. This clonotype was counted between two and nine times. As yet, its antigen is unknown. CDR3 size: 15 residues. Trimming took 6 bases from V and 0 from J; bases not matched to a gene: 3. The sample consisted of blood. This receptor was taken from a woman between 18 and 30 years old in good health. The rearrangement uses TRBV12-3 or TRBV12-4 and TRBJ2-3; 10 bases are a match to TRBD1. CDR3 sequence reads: CASRWDRGSTDTQYF. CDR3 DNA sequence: TGTGCCAGCAGGTGGGACAGGGGAAGCACAGATACGCAGTATTTT.